The sequence of this T cell receptor (beta chain) was determined in a study of T cells in Graves' hyperthyroidism and ophthalmopathy. Overall study findings and caveats: A 13 V-J signature model discriminated ophthalmopathy versus stable hyperthyroidism. Ophthalmopathy was predicted by the model a median of approximately 6.6 months ahead of onset.

Amplification of TCR beta CDR3 regions was performed using RNA transcripts as template. In the first-round RT-PCR of the TCR CDR3, the HTBI primer set was used. TCRdb reprocessed the multiplex PCR reads via MiXCR and lists one record per CDR3 protein. The sample has about 350,000 distinct CDR3 sequences, around 18% seen once. The CDR3 has 14 residues. Trimming left V 5 bases short and J 0 bases short, with 10 bases between. Germline CDR1 and CDR2: SGHTA and FQGTGA. This clonotype was seen ten or more times. Antigen: not known. Patients affected by ophthalmopathy presented a Clinical Activity Score of at least 3, a NOSPECS grade of at least 4, and disease duration below 3 months.

Sequenced input: blood. The chain carries TRBV7-3 and TRBJ1-1; D remains ambiguous. The receptor's source is a woman between 35 and 50 years old with Graves' ophthalmopathy. CDR3 nucleotides: TGTGCCAGCAGCCCGCCTCCGGTGAACACTGAAGCTTTCTTT. Amino acid sequence: CASSPPPVNTEAFF.